A single sample is the source of the 26 T cell receptor beta chains below, sequenced in a study of CD8 T cells in ankylosing spondylitis. Study results and caveats: What appeared characteristic of ankylosing spondylitis blood was a TCR beta motif of eight highly homologous variants.

These receptors are not linked to any known antigen. TCRdb re-derived calls from the 5' RACE reads in MiXCR, one entry per CDR3 protein. The sample yields approximately 520,000 distinct CDR3 sequences, about 5.7% seen once. Input material: blood, either unsorted or a sorted T cell fraction (not recorded which). The source of these receptors is a male donor with ankylosing spondylitis.

On this clonotype: Compared with germline, one end of the junction differs, possibly owing to a read error. The chain has TRBV7-2 and TRBJ2-1, with D possibly TRBD2 on 5 matching bases. The CDR3 runs to 13 residues. Germline loops: CDR1 SGHTA, CDR2 FQGNSA. CDR3: CASSLGRYNEQLF. The CDR3 DNA is TGTGCCAGCAGCTTAGGGAGGTACAATGAGCAGCTCTTC.

A few counts support this clonotype. This chain uses TRBV15 with TRBJ1-2; TRBD1 is a possible D gene (6 bases). This CDR3 has 16 amino acids. Germline V lookup: CDR1 LNHNV, CDR2 YYDKDF (reference sequence). The V and J ends lost 0 bases and 2 bases respectively, with 13 bases between them. The CDR3 coding sequence is TGTGCCACCAGCAGAGATCCCCGGGGGCGCAACTATGGCTACACCTTC. Translation gives CATSRDPRGRNYGYTF.

This clonotype was counted many times. The chain couples TRBV20-1 to TRBJ2-3; the match to TRBD2 covers 8 bases. In germline, CDR1 is DFQATT, CDR2 SNEGSKA (reference sequence). V lost 3 bases and J lost 0; bases outside the gene matches: 8. The CDR3 loop spans 16 amino acids. The CDR3 DNA sequence: TGCAGTGCTAGTCCTAAGCGGGGGCCTAGCACAGATACGCAGTATTTT. Protein: CSASPKRGPSTDTQYF.

This clonotype was seen many times. The J gene is TRBJ1-3, the V gene TRBV5-8; 8 bases agree with TRBD1. This CDR3 region has 15 residues. Germline lookup yields CDR1 SGHTS and CDR2 YDEGEE. The V and J ends lost 3 bases and 1 base, in that order; junction bases with no gene match: 3. This CDR3 reads CASSWDRRSGNTIYF. Here the CDR3 DNA reads TGTGCCAGCAGCTGGGACAGGCGTTCTGGAAACACCATATATTTT.

This clonotype was seen only a few times. J is TRBJ1-2 and V is TRBV5-4; TRBD1 is a possible D gene (5 bases). Trimming stripped 4 bases from V and 7 bases from J, with 14 bases between. The CDR3 has 13 residues. Germline values: CDR1 SGHNT, CDR2 YYREEE (reference sequence). The CDR3 spells CASSMGGDSGYTF. The CDR3, as DNA: TGTGCCAGCAGCATGGGGGGGGATAGTGGCTACACCTTC.

This clonotype has at least ten counts. CDR3 nucleotide sequence: TGTGCCAGCAGCTTAAGCGGACACGGGGCTAGCACAGATACGCAGTATTTT. Encoded protein: CASSLSGHGASTDTQYF. The rearrangement links TRBV7-6 to TRBJ2-3; D is perhaps TRBD1 or TRBD2 (5 bases each). The CDR3 is 17 amino acids. Germline CDR1 reads SGHVS; CDR2 reads FNYEAQ. The V and J ends lost 2 bases and 0 bases respectively, with 15 bases between them.

This clonotype was counted many times. The chain joins TRBV29-1 to TRBJ2-5; a possible D gene is TRBD2 (6 bases). The CDR3 runs 13 residues. CDR1 SQVTM and CDR2 ANQGSEA come from the germline V gene. Deletions cut 8 bases from V and 5 bases from J, with 18 bases between. CDR3 sequence: CSSDYFHMETQYF. DNA of the CDR3: TGCAGCTCGGACTATTTTCATATGGAGACCCAGTACTTC.

In this sample, this clonotype turned up many times. The V and J genes are TRBV24-1 and TRBJ2-1; 12 bases agree with TRBD2. Germline V lookup: CDR1 KGHDR, CDR2 SFDVKD. CDR3 size: 16 residues. With V trimmed by 2 bases and J by 7 bases, 5 bases remained unmatched. The CDR3, as DNA: TGTGCCACCAGTGATTATGGGACTAGCGGGCAGAATGAGCAGTTCTTC. Amino acid sequence: CATSDYGTSGQNEQFF.

This clonotype came up a few times. This chain uses TRBV6-1 with TRBJ1-2; D not resolved. The CDR3 extends over 14 amino acids. The V and J ends lost 6 bases and 4 bases respectively, with 15 bases between them. The germline V gene encodes CDR1 MNHNS and CDR2 SASEGT. The CDR3 region has the DNA TGTGCCAGCAGACCCTCCCCACCGCTCTATGGCTACACCTTC. Amino acids: CASRPSPPLYGYTF.

Many counts were recorded for this clonotype. The gene calls are TRBV5-1 and TRBJ2-1; D call uncertain. V lost 3 bases and J lost 2, with 12 bases in between. The CDR3 covers 15 residues. Germline V gene lookup returns CDR1 SGHRS and CDR2 YFSETQ. Here the CDR3 reads CASSSDPPPYNEQFF. CDR3 nucleotide sequence: TGCGCCAGCAGCTCGGATCCCCCGCCCTACAATGAGCAGTTCTTC. The whole variable domain, filled in from reference TRBV5-1 and TRBJ2-1, reads KAGVTQTPRYLIKTRGQQVTLSCSPISGHRSVSWYQQTPGQGLQFLFEYFSETQRNKGNFPGRFSGRQFSNSRSEMNVSTLELGDSALYLCASSSDPPPYNEQFFGPGTRLTVL.

The chain combines TRBV19 with TRBJ2-5, with TRBD2 matching 7 bases. Trimming removed 2 bases from V and 5 bases from J; junction bases left unmatched: 5. The CDR3 consists of 14 residues. Germline-derived CDR1 and CDR2 are LNHDA and SQIVND (reference sequence). The CDR3 DNA is TGTGCCAGTAGTATACGAGCGGGGATGGAGACCCAGTACTTC. Translation gives CASSIRAGMETQYF.

In its sample, this clonotype was seen many times. The chain is built from TRBV12-3 or TRBV12-4 and TRBJ1-5, with unresolved D. This CDR3 is 16 amino acids long. V lost 3 bases to trimming and J lost 0 bases, with 12 bases between them. As DNA, the CDR3 is TGTGCCAGCAGTTTCCCGGGCCCCTATAGCAATCAGCCCCAGCATTTT. Protein product: CASSFPGPYSNQPQHF.

Comments on this clonotype: This sequence may be a read error, since a much larger clone differs from it by one base. This sequence joins TRBV3-1 and TRBJ1-2, with TRBD1 identical over 7 bases. This CDR3 is 13 amino acids long. The J segment lost 4 bases and the V segment lost 3 bases, leaving 2 bases of the junction unmatched. CDR1 and CDR2 from the germline V gene are LGHDT and YNNKEL (reference sequence). The CDR3 here is CASSHGDSYGYTF. Here the CDR3 DNA reads TGTGCCAGCAGCCACGGGGACAGCTATGGCTACACCTTC.

The sample holds many counts of this clonotype. This sequence joins TRBV15 and TRBJ1-1; tentatively, D is TRBD1 (6 bases). The length of the CDR3 is 15 residues. Germline loops: CDR1 LNHNV, CDR2 YYDKDF (reference sequence). Between the trimmed V and J ends, which lost 3 bases and 4 bases, there was a span of 15 bases. The CDR3 DNA follows: TGTGCCACCAGCAGGGCATGGGGGGCGCGCACTGAAGCTTTCTTT. Translated, it gives CATSRAWGARTEAFF.

This clonotype was seen repeatedly, ten times or more. This chain links TRBV20-1 with TRBJ2-5; D may be TRBD2 (6 bases). Looked up from germline, CDR1 is DFQATT and CDR2 is SNEGSKA (reference sequence). Trimming removed 5 bases from V and 5 bases from J, with 18 bases in between. This CDR3 has 14 residues. CDR3 DNA: TGCAGTGCTCCCGGGACTCGGGGCAAGGAGACCCAGTACTTC. It codes for CSAPGTRGKETQYF.

This clonotype was seen at least ten times. This chain joins TRBV5-1 and TRBJ1-1, with 9 bases that match TRBD1. J was trimmed by 0 bases and V by 3 bases; bases with no gene match: 9. This CDR3 region has 17 residues. Germline lookup yields CDR1 SGHRS and CDR2 YFSETQ. The CDR3 loop is CASSSRDRARMNTEAFF. The CDR3 DNA sequence: TGCGCCAGCAGCTCCCGGGACAGGGCGCGTATGAACACTGAAGCTTTCTTT.

The sample holds many counts of this clonotype. This sequence joins TRBV14 and TRBJ2-1, with D perhaps assigned TRBD1 or TRBD2 (5 bases each). Trimming took 1 base from V and 2 from J, leaving 15 bases between them. The CDR3 totals 17 residues. From germline, CDR1 is SGHDN and CDR2 FVKESK. CDR3 nucleotide sequence: TGTGCCAGCAGCCAAGCCATTTCGCAGGGACCCTACAATGAGCAGTTCTTC. It encodes CASSQAISQGPYNEQFF.

This clonotype was seen ten or more times. An end of the junction does not agree with germline; a read error may underlie this. V is TRBV27 and J is TRBJ1-2; D not resolved. The germline V gene encodes CDR1 MNHEY and CDR2 SMNVEV (reference sequence). This CDR3 is built from 15 residues. CDR3 nucleotides: TGTGCCAGCAGTATATCATCCTGGGGTGGCTATGGCTACACCTTC. Protein sequence: CASSISSWGGYGYTF.

This clonotype was recorded many times. This chain uses TRBV7-2 with TRBJ2-3; D call uncertain. Trimming took 1 base from V and 2 from J, leaving 7 bases between them. CDR3 length equals 14 residues. The V gene's germline CDR1 is SGHTA and CDR2 FQGNSA. The CDR3 sequence is CASSLGAFTDTQYF. DNA of the CDR3: TGTGCCAGCAGCTTAGGAGCCTTCACAGATACGCAGTATTTT. Filled out from reference TRBV7-2 and TRBJ2-3, the complete variable domain reads GAGVSQSPSNKVTEKGKDVELRCDPISGHTALYWYRQSLGQGLEFLIYFQGNSAPDKSGLPSDRFSAERTGGSVSTLTIQRTQQEDSAVYLCASSLGAFTDTQYFGPGTRLTVL.

Many counts were recorded for this clonotype. The V gene is TRBV10-3, the J gene TRBJ2-1; unclear D gene. Per the germline V gene, CDR1 is ENHRY and CDR2 is SYGVKD. The CDR3 contains 15 residues. V was pared by 3 bases and J by 0 bases, with 9 bases between. The CDR3 sequence is CAISDGRSSYNEQFF. The CDR3 DNA reads TGTGCCATCAGTGACGGACGCAGCTCCTACAATGAGCAGTTCTTC.

This clonotype occurred many times. The rearrangement links TRBV4-3 to TRBJ2-7; TRBD1 matches 8 bases. Per germline, CDR1 LGHNA and CDR2 YSLEER. The V and J ends lost 2 bases and 6 bases, in that order; junction bases with no gene match: 12. There are 16 residues in the CDR3. The CDR3 nucleotides are TGCGCCAGCAGCCAAATGTCCCAGGGTGACAGGGGCGAGCAGTACTTC. Translating gives CASSQMSQGDRGEQYF.

The rearrangement uses TRBV7-9 and TRBJ2-1, with D perhaps given as TRBD1 or TRBD2 (5 bases each). V shed 6 bases and J shed 5 bases, with 17 bases lying between them. The germline V gene encodes CDR1 SEHNR and CDR2 FQNEAQ (reference sequence). The CDR3 covers 15 residues. The CDR3 nucleotides read TGTGCCAGCAGTTTCGGGACCTGGAAGGACAATGAGCAGTTCTTC. Translation: CASSFGTWKDNEQFF.

The V gene is TRBV27, the J gene TRBJ2-3; D is uncertain. Between the trimmed V and J ends, which lost 3 bases and 4 bases, there was a span of 14 bases. Looked up from germline, CDR1 is MNHEY and CDR2 is SMNVEV (reference sequence). This CDR3 region has 15 residues. The CDR3 is CASSFAVASADTQYF. The CDR3 nucleotides are TGTGCCAGCAGTTTTGCGGTAGCAAGCGCAGATACGCAGTATTTT.

Ten or more counts support this clonotype. The chain combines TRBV7-9 with TRBJ1-2; no clear D gene. V lost 1 base and J 4 bases, leaving 7 bases between the germline ends. The germline V gene encodes CDR1 SEHNR and CDR2 FQNEAQ (reference sequence). The CDR3 runs to 13 residues. CDR3 nucleotide sequence: TGTGCCAGCAGCTTAGAGTATTTCTATGGCTACACCTTC. Its protein is CASSLEYFYGYTF.

This clonotype was picked up many times. The V gene is TRBV29-1, the J gene TRBJ1-2, with D maybe TRBD1 (5 bases). From germline, CDR1 is SQVTM and CDR2 ANQGSEA. CDR3 length equals 12 residues. V was shortened by 3 bases and J by 8 bases, with 13 bases between the two germline ends. The CDR3 loop is CSVEGTAGGYTF. In nucleotides, the CDR3 is TGCAGCGTTGAGGGGACCGCGGGGGGCTACACCTTC.

This clonotype was detected ten times or more. V gene TRBV4-3 combines with J gene TRBJ2-7; D perhaps matches TRBD2 (6 bases). V was pared by 0 bases and J by 4 bases, with 19 bases between. The CDR3 is 17 residues long. Germline CDR1 is LGHNA and CDR2 is YSLEER. The CDR3 DNA sequence: TGCGCCAGCAGCCAAGATACCTTGGGTAGCGGTCCTTACGAGCAGTACTTC. It encodes CASSQDTLGSGPYEQYF.